These T cell receptor beta chains were read from a single sample in a study of OX40 agonist ivuxolimab in advanced cancers. Some clones are missing from TCRdb's copy, which holds only in-frame ones; the method was immunoSEQ multiplex PCR. The sample lists 45,000 to 55,000 clones, about 80% occurring once. This material consisted of CD4+ or CD8+ T cells sorted from blood, taken in a trial of the OX40 agonist ivuxolimab. The receptors originated from an adult with an advanced solid tumor such as melanoma, head and neck, liver or kidney cancer. Each CDR3 is given with its conserved first and last residue. Fields, in order: CDR3 length, J gene, V gene, D gene, clone size, CDR3 protein, CDR3 DNA. D genes are given only for firm matches. Size tells how often a clone was seen (once, few, many) or the class of an expanded clone, and some rows leave it out.

len: 11; j_gene: TRBJ2-5; v_gene: TRBV6-6; d_gene: .; abundance: few; CDR3aa: CASSSYATQYF; CDR3nt: TGTGCCAGCAGTTCATACGCGACCCAGTACTTC
len: 13; j_gene: TRBJ1-1; v_gene: TRBV6-5; d_gene: .; abundance: few; CDR3aa: CATRGARDTEAFF; CDR3nt: TGTGCCACCCGCGGGGCGCGGGACACTGAAGCTTTCTTT
len: 14; j_gene: TRBJ2-5; v_gene: TRBV28; d_gene: .; abundance: .; CDR3aa: CASSPWTDQETQYF; CDR3nt: TGTGCCAGCAGTCCCTGGACAGACCAAGAGACCCAGTACTTC
len: 15; j_gene: TRBJ2-2; v_gene: TRBV2; d_gene: TRBD2; abundance: once; CDR3aa: CASSWDYANTGELFF; CDR3nt: TGTGCCAGCAGTTGGGACTACGCGAACACCGGGGAGCTGTTTTTT
len: 19; j_gene: TRBJ1-2; v_gene: TRBV15; d_gene: TRBD1; abundance: .; CDR3aa: CATSRVRQTGGTSRYGYTF; CDR3nt: TGTGCCACCAGCAGAGTCCGCCAGACAGGGGGAACCTCCCGCTATGGCTACACCTTC
len: 14; j_gene: TRBJ2-7; v_gene: TRBV4-1; d_gene: .; abundance: .; CDR3aa: CASSQVQGSYEQYF; CDR3nt: TGCGCCAGCAGCCAGGTACAAGGCTCCTACGAGCAGTACTTC
len: 16; j_gene: TRBJ1-5; v_gene: TRBV5-5; d_gene: TRBD1; abundance: .; CDR3aa: CASSLAPGGGNQPQHF; CDR3nt: TGTGCCAGCAGCTTGGCCCCAGGGGGAGGCAATCAGCCCCAGCATTTT
len: 15; j_gene: TRBJ1-2; v_gene: TRBV6-5; d_gene: .; abundance: .; CDR3aa: CASSTLAGALYGYTF; CDR3nt: TGTGCCAGCAGTACCTTAGCGGGGGCCCTCTATGGCTACACCTTC
len: 14; j_gene: TRBJ2-5; v_gene: TRBV19; d_gene: TRBD1; abundance: .; CDR3aa: CASSIQGARETQYF; CDR3nt: TGTGCCAGTAGTATACAGGGGGCGCGGGAGACCCAGTACTTC
len: 13; j_gene: TRBJ2-5; v_gene: TRBV2; d_gene: .; abundance: .; CDR3aa: CAGGKFNQETQYF; CDR3nt: TGTGCCGGTGGAAAGTTTAACCAAGAGACCCAGTACTTC
len: 12; j_gene: TRBJ2-3; v_gene: TRBV7-3; d_gene: .; abundance: .; CDR3aa: CASSDRLDTQYF; CDR3nt: TGTGCCAGCAGCGACCGATTAGATACGCAGTATTTT
len: 13; j_gene: TRBJ2-7; v_gene: TRBV5-1; d_gene: .; abundance: once; CDR3aa: CASSQTILYEQYF; CDR3nt: TGCGCCAGCAGCCAAACGATCCTCTACGAGCAGTACTTC
len: 16; j_gene: TRBJ2-1; v_gene: TRBV7-2; d_gene: TRBD1; abundance: .; CDR3aa: CASSNPRGRPYNEQFF; CDR3nt: TGTGCCAGCAGTAACCCCAGGGGGCGACCCTACAATGAGCAGTTCTTC
len: 12; j_gene: TRBJ2-5; v_gene: TRBV19; d_gene: .; abundance: few; CDR3aa: CASSTGQETQYF; CDR3nt: TGTGCCAGTAGTACTGGGCAAGAGACCCAGTACTTC
len: 14; j_gene: TRBJ1-1; v_gene: TRBV7-3; d_gene: TRBD1; abundance: .; CDR3aa: CASSPDRANTEAFF; CDR3nt: TGTGCCAGCAGCCCAGACAGGGCTAACACTGAAGCTTTCTTT
len: 16; j_gene: TRBJ1-2; v_gene: TRBV28; d_gene: TRBD1; abundance: .; CDR3aa: CASSFPGDRGMEGYTF; CDR3nt: TGTGCCAGCAGTTTTCCCGGGGACAGGGGAATGGAAGGCTACACCTTC
len: 16; j_gene: TRBJ2-2; v_gene: TRBV5-4; d_gene: TRBD2; abundance: .; CDR3aa: CASSLRLAANTGELFF; CDR3nt: TGTGCCAGCAGCTTGAGGCTAGCGGCGAACACCGGGGAGCTGTTTTTT
len: 13; j_gene: TRBJ2-7; v_gene: TRBV6-6; d_gene: TRBD1; abundance: .; CDR3aa: CASSYDTGDEQYF; CDR3nt: TGTGCCAGCAGTTACGACACAGGGGACGAGCAGTACTTC
len: 14; j_gene: TRBJ1-2; v_gene: TRBV28; d_gene: TRBD1; abundance: .; CDR3aa: CASRQPGQWSGYTF; CDR3nt: TGTGCCAGCAGACAACCGGGACAGTGGTCTGGCTACACCTTC
len: 17; j_gene: TRBJ1-4; v_gene: TRBV2; d_gene: .; abundance: .; CDR3aa: CASSDWGQFATNEKLFF; CDR3nt: TGTGCCAGCAGTGATTGGGGTCAGTTTGCAACTAATGAAAAACTGTTTTTT
len: 16; j_gene: TRBJ2-5; v_gene: TRBV5-8; d_gene: TRBD1; abundance: once; CDR3aa: CASSKGQGAFRETQYF; CDR3nt: TGTGCCAGCAGCAAGGGACAGGGGGCGTTCCGGGAGACCCAGTACTTC
len: 16; j_gene: TRBJ2-2; v_gene: TRBV28; d_gene: .; abundance: .; CDR3aa: CASSLGRGPNTGELFF; CDR3nt: TGTGCCAGCAGTTTAGGCAGGGGCCCGAACACCGGGGAGCTGTTTTTT
len: 13; j_gene: TRBJ2-7; v_gene: TRBV5-1; d_gene: TRBD1; abundance: .; CDR3aa: CASSLSGGYEQYF; CDR3nt: TGCGCCAGCAGCTTGTCAGGGGGCTACGAGCAGTACTTC
len: 14; j_gene: TRBJ2-3; v_gene: TRBV28; d_gene: .; abundance: .; CDR3aa: CATRDSGDTDTQYF; CDR3nt: TGTGCCACCCGGGATTCGGGGGACACAGATACGCAGTATTTT
len: 17; j_gene: TRBJ2-2; v_gene: TRBV28; d_gene: .; abundance: .; CDR3aa: CASSLPIGSSNTGELFF; CDR3nt: TGTGCCAGCAGTTTACCAATCGGGAGTTCGAACACCGGGGAGCTGTTTTTT
len: 14; j_gene: TRBJ2-1; v_gene: TRBV9; d_gene: .; abundance: .; CDR3aa: CASSVGGSVGEQFF; CDR3nt: TGTGCCAGCAGCGTAGGAGGGTCTGTAGGTGAGCAGTTCTTC
len: 14; j_gene: TRBJ2-7; v_gene: TRBV6-1; d_gene: .; abundance: .; CDR3aa: CATLKGGLSYEQYF; CDR3nt: TGTGCCACCTTGAAGGGGGGACTCTCCTACGAGCAGTACTTC
len: 15; j_gene: TRBJ1-2; v_gene: TRBV6-5; d_gene: TRBD1; abundance: .; CDR3aa: CASSGQGAGDYGYTF; CDR3nt: TGTGCCAGCAGCGGACAGGGGGCCGGGGACTATGGCTACACCTTC
len: 13; j_gene: TRBJ2-5; v_gene: TRBV2; d_gene: TRBD2; abundance: .; CDR3aa: CAISSGNQETQYF; CDR3nt: TGTGCCATCAGTAGCGGGAATCAAGAGACCCAGTACTTC
len: 13; j_gene: TRBJ2-7; v_gene: TRBV6-1; d_gene: .; abundance: .; CDR3aa: CASSGGLAYEQYF; CDR3nt: TGTGCCAGCAGTGGAGGACTGGCCTACGAGCAGTACTTC
len: 17; j_gene: TRBJ2-3; v_gene: TRBV28; d_gene: TRBD2; abundance: .; CDR3aa: CASSATTGTRGGGTQYF; CDR3nt: TGTGCCAGCAGTGCCACTACCGGGACTAGAGGGGGAGGTACGCAGTATTTT
len: 17; j_gene: TRBJ1-1; v_gene: TRBV9; d_gene: TRBD1; abundance: .; CDR3aa: CASSVGSGGPMNTEAFF; CDR3nt: TGTGCCAGCAGCGTAGGTTCAGGGGGCCCCATGAACACTGAAGCTTTCTTT
len: 13; j_gene: TRBJ2-1; v_gene: TRBV29-1; d_gene: TRBD1; abundance: .; CDR3aa: CSVKRQGAGEQFF; CDR3nt: TGCAGCGTGAAAAGACAGGGGGCGGGTGAGCAGTTCTTC
len: 13; j_gene: TRBJ2-1; v_gene: TRBV7-2; d_gene: .; abundance: .; CDR3aa: CASSLPPVYEQFF; CDR3nt: TGTGCCAGCAGCTTACCCCCAGTGTATGAGCAGTTCTTC
len: 17; j_gene: TRBJ2-5; v_gene: TRBV4-1; d_gene: TRBD2; abundance: .; CDR3aa: CASSQGASGSTLGTQYF; CDR3nt: TGCGCCAGCAGCCAAGGTGCTAGCGGGAGCACCCTGGGGACCCAGTACTTC
len: 15; j_gene: TRBJ2-7; v_gene: TRBV7-2; d_gene: .; abundance: .; CDR3aa: CASSQAHTREVEQYF; CDR3nt: TGTGCCAGCAGCCAGGCGCACACCCGGGAAGTGGAGCAGTACTTC
len: 13; j_gene: TRBJ1-1; v_gene: TRBV29-1; d_gene: TRBD1; abundance: .; CDR3aa: CSVGEGAGTEAFF; CDR3nt: TGCAGCGTTGGGGAGGGGGCAGGGACTGAAGCTTTCTTT
len: 14; j_gene: TRBJ2-1; v_gene: TRBV19; d_gene: .; abundance: few; CDR3aa: CASMPSSSHNEQFF; CDR3nt: TGTGCCAGTATGCCGTCTAGCTCCCACAATGAGCAGTTCTTC
len: 13; j_gene: TRBJ2-7; v_gene: TRBV19; d_gene: .; abundance: .; CDR3aa: CASSIGGHDEQYF; CDR3nt: TGTGCCAGTAGTATAGGGGGACACGACGAGCAGTACTTC
len: 12; j_gene: TRBJ2-2; v_gene: TRBV19; d_gene: .; abundance: .; CDR3aa: CASSKGTGELFF; CDR3nt: TGTGCTTCCTCGAAGGGGACCGGGGAGCTGTTTTTT
len: 11; j_gene: TRBJ1-2; v_gene: TRBV7-8; d_gene: .; abundance: .; CDR3aa: CASSLRGGYTF; CDR3nt: TGTGCCAGCAGCCTTAGGGGTGGCTACACCTTC
len: 13; j_gene: TRBJ2-5; v_gene: TRBV18; d_gene: .; abundance: few; CDR3aa: CASSPQNQETQYF; CDR3nt: TGTGCCAGCTCACCACAGAATCAAGAGACCCAGTACTTC
len: 16; j_gene: TRBJ2-1; v_gene: TRBV19; d_gene: .; abundance: .; CDR3aa: CASSKTSGTRGNEQFF; CDR3nt: TGTGCCAGTAGTAAAACCTCCGGGACTCGGGGCAATGAGCAGTTCTTC
len: 13; j_gene: TRBJ2-7; v_gene: TRBV5-1; d_gene: TRBD1; abundance: few; CDR3aa: CASSPTGAYEQYF; CDR3nt: TGCGCCAGCAGCCCTACAGGGGCCTACGAGCAGTACTTC
len: 18; j_gene: TRBJ2-3; v_gene: TRBV9; d_gene: TRBD2; abundance: .; CDR3aa: CASSVGPYGGRGTDTQYF; CDR3nt: TGTGCCAGCAGCGTAGGCCCCTATGGCGGGAGAGGCACAGATACGCAGTATTTT
len: 11; j_gene: TRBJ2-2; v_gene: TRBV19; d_gene: .; abundance: .; CDR3aa: CASSIVGELFF; CDR3nt: TGTGCCAGTAGTATAGTCGGGGAGCTGTTTTTT
len: 16; j_gene: TRBJ1-2; v_gene: TRBV4-1; d_gene: TRBD1; abundance: .; CDR3aa: CASSWTNRGSNYGYTF; CDR3nt: TGCGCCAGCAGTTGGACCAACAGGGGATCGAACTATGGCTACACCTTC
len: 13; j_gene: TRBJ1-1; v_gene: TRBV7-2; d_gene: .; abundance: once; CDR3aa: CASSPQGNTEAFF; CDR3nt: TGTGCCAGCAGCCCACAGGGGAACACTGAAGCTTTCTTT
len: 17; j_gene: TRBJ1-5; v_gene: TRBV28; d_gene: TRBD1; abundance: .; CDR3aa: CASSTGQGVSGSQPQHF; CDR3nt: TGTGCCAGCAGTACGGGACAGGGGGTATCGGGAAGTCAGCCCCAGCATTTT
len: 13; j_gene: TRBJ2-2; v_gene: TRBV6-5; d_gene: .; abundance: .; CDR3aa: CASSISNTGELFF; CDR3nt: TGTGCCAGCAGCATCTCGAACACCGGGGAGCTGTTTTTT
len: 13; j_gene: TRBJ1-5; v_gene: TRBV28; d_gene: TRBD1; abundance: few; CDR3aa: CASRSQGYQPQHF; CDR3nt: TGTGCCAGCAGGTCACAGGGGTACCAGCCCCAGCATTTT
len: 14; j_gene: TRBJ1-5; v_gene: TRBV28; d_gene: TRBD1; abundance: .; CDR3aa: CASRETGYNQPQHF; CDR3nt: TGTGCCAGCAGGGAGACAGGGTACAATCAGCCCCAGCATTTT